This is a list of T cell receptor beta chains from one sample in a study of T-cell reconstitution after alpha-beta-depleted transplantation in children. TCRdb re-called the PCR reads through MiXCR, storing one row per CDR3 protein. This table holds fewer than 750,000 distinct CDR3 sequences, approximately 30% found once. The material was PBMCs, obtained before TCRalphabeta/CD19-depleted stem cell transplant. Receptors were obtained from a boy under two years old with Wiskott-Aldrich syndrome, due to receive a stem cell transplant. Each CDR3 is given with its conserved first and last residue.

J gene: TRBJ2-1
V gene: TRBV12-3/TRBV12-4
CDR3 protein: CASTPGLAFNEQFF

J gene: TRBJ1-5
V gene: TRBV20-1
CDR3 protein: CSARDRDRGFNQPQHF

J gene: TRBJ1-4
V gene: TRBV7-9
CDR3 protein: CASSTGRAATNEKLFF

J gene: TRBJ2-1
V gene: TRBV27
CDR3 protein: CASSLGTSGGSYNEQFF

J gene: TRBJ2-1
V gene: TRBV6-2/TRBV6-3
CDR3 protein: CASSYTHAVGEQFF

J gene: TRBJ2-7
V gene: TRBV15
CDR3 protein: CATRRTSGNHEQYF

J gene: TRBJ2-3
V gene: TRBV6-5
CDR3 protein: CASSYSRLTDTQYF

J gene: TRBJ2-6
V gene: TRBV20-1
CDR3 protein: CSALSVQGRSGANVLTF

J gene: TRBJ2-1
V gene: TRBV12-3/TRBV12-4
CDR3 protein: CASSFGDEQFF

J gene: TRBJ1-2
V gene: TRBV20-1
CDR3 protein: CSARDGTF

J gene: TRBJ2-7
V gene: TRBV5-1
CDR3 protein: CASQREGRTYEQYF

J gene: TRBJ2-2
V gene: TRBV5-1
CDR3 protein: CASSPVVTGELFF

J gene: TRBJ2-3
V gene: TRBV9
CDR3 protein: CASSAHVGVTDTQYF

J gene: TRBJ2-6
V gene: TRBV28
CDR3 protein: CASSRLNGANVLTF

J gene: TRBJ2-5
V gene: TRBV12-3/TRBV12-4
CDR3 protein: CASSPTGEQTQYF

J gene: TRBJ1-1
V gene: TRBV30
CDR3 protein: CAWTQPGTLNTEAFF

J gene: TRBJ2-1
V gene: TRBV5-1
CDR3 protein: CASRGTTSGHEQFF

J gene: TRBJ1-6
V gene: TRBV6-1
CDR3 protein: CASGRTSLDNSPLHF

J gene: TRBJ1-4
V gene: TRBV6-2/TRBV6-3
CDR3 protein: CASSARVTNEKLFF

J gene: TRBJ2-7
V gene: TRBV18
CDR3 protein: CASSLRDFSYEQYF

J gene: TRBJ2-7
V gene: TRBV5-1
CDR3 protein: CASSLSTGGSYEQYF

J gene: TRBJ2-7
V gene: TRBV29-1
CDR3 protein: CSVGMRQGYEQYF

J gene: TRBJ2-3
V gene: TRBV3-1
CDR3 protein: CASSQGGWSQYF

J gene: TRBJ2-3
V gene: TRBV3-1
CDR3 protein: CASSRQLAGVGEDTQYF

J gene: TRBJ2-3
V gene: TRBV7-6
CDR3 protein: CASSLFPGDGTDTQYF

J gene: TRBJ2-7
V gene: TRBV5-1
CDR3 protein: CASSQSRESEQYF

J gene: TRBJ2-5
V gene: TRBV11-2
CDR3 protein: CASSSRGWAETQYF

J gene: TRBJ2-6
V gene: TRBV5-1
CDR3 protein: CASSLEDSNPSGANVLTF

J gene: TRBJ1-3
V gene: TRBV11-2
CDR3 protein: CASTGGGNTIYF

J gene: TRBJ2-5
V gene: TRBV20-1
CDR3 protein: CSARGQGATQYF

J gene: TRBJ1-2
V gene: TRBV5-1
CDR3 protein: CASSLDPGPYGYTF

J gene: TRBJ2-2
V gene: TRBV5-4
CDR3 protein: CASTLWGQGYSGELFF

J gene: TRBJ2-1
V gene: TRBV7-9
CDR3 protein: CASRTVGSAGYNEQFF

J gene: TRBJ2-3
V gene: TRBV15
CDR3 protein: CATSIPGAGTDTQYF

J gene: TRBJ2-5
V gene: TRBV9
CDR3 protein: CASSVNRDTEETQYF

J gene: TRBJ2-5
V gene: TRBV5-5
CDR3 protein: CASSSRVSGSETQYF

J gene: TRBJ2-3
V gene: TRBV5-1
CDR3 protein: CATKTRASSTDTQYF

J gene: TRBJ1-2
V gene: TRBV29-1
CDR3 protein: CSVVPGGYGYTF

J gene: TRBJ2-7
V gene: TRBV20-1
CDR3 protein: CSAGAANRPYEQYF

J gene: TRBJ2-2
V gene: TRBV3-1
CDR3 protein: CASSQVVGLNTGELFF

J gene: TRBJ2-5
V gene: TRBV6-4
CDR3 protein: CASSVSSGSMETQYF

J gene: TRBJ1-6
V gene: TRBV25-1
CDR3 protein: CASSEGGRGNNSPLHF

J gene: TRBJ2-1
V gene: TRBV7-2
CDR3 protein: CASSLWASGRASGGNEQFF

J gene: TRBJ1-1
V gene: TRBV7-2
CDR3 protein: CASSLKGGSEAFF

J gene: TRBJ2-3
V gene: TRBV10-3
CDR3 protein: CAISATGSSTDTQYF

J gene: TRBJ2-7
V gene: TRBV2
CDR3 protein: CASRVDRASYEQYF

J gene: TRBJ1-1
V gene: TRBV27
CDR3 protein: CASSLWTLGSDRALNTEAFF

J gene: TRBJ1-1
V gene: TRBV5-1
CDR3 protein: CASSETVSDTEAFF

J gene: TRBJ2-7
V gene: TRBV4-1
CDR3 protein: CASSQDLWAGGYEQYF

J gene: TRBJ1-2
V gene: TRBV20-1
CDR3 protein: CSASSPNYGYTF

J gene: TRBJ2-3
V gene: TRBV5-1
CDR3 protein: CASSFLITSGRTDTQYF

J gene: TRBJ1-5
V gene: TRBV5-5
CDR3 protein: CASSRTDYNQPQHF

J gene: TRBJ1-6
V gene: TRBV6-5
CDR3 protein: CASSYSIDSPLHF

J gene: TRBJ2-7
V gene: TRBV21-1
CDR3 protein: CASRFEYRALDYEQYF

J gene: TRBJ2-3
V gene: TRBV6-1
CDR3 protein: CASSELALLSGRAIDTQYF